This T cell receptor (beta chain) is from a study of cytomegalovirus exposure and HLA in healthy donors. Study-wide results and limits: About 87% or about 30% of the time was how often most TCR beta V segments were productive, according to an earlier analysis. Association of a missense DCLRE1C variant with TCR beta V- and J-gene trimming was reported in a later analysis.

J was trimmed by 3 bases and V by 3 bases; bases with no gene match: 4. The germline CDR1 and CDR2 sequences are KGHSH and LQKENI. The CDR3 runs 14 residues. As for this clone: Its antigen remains unidentified.

The primer mix had 60 Vbeta and 13 Jbeta primers. The data were produced by immunoSEQ multiplex PCR, yet TCRdb's version contains in-frame clones alone and is incomplete. The sample data list roughly 140,000 clones. The clonotype originates from a male donor in good health and CMV-seronegative. Material for sequencing was PBMCs. The chain couples TRBV18 to TRBJ1-2, with TRBD1 matching over 7 bases. The DNA of the CDR3 is TGTGCCAGCTCACCGAACAGGGGCGACTATGGCTACACCTTC. Translation: CASSPNRGDYGYTF. Filled out from reference TRBV18 and TRBJ1-2, the complete variable domain reads NAGVMQNPRHLVRRRGQEARLRCSPMKGHSHVYWYRQLPEEGLKFMVYLQKENIIDESGMPKERFSAEFPKEGPSILRIQQVVRGDSAAYFCASSPNRGDYGYTFGSGTRLTVV.